The 10 T cell receptor beta chains below all came from one sample that was sequenced in a study of cytomegalovirus exposure and HLA in healthy donors (dated by TCRdb to 2017 to 2019). Libraries were constructed by the immunoSEQ multiplex PCR assay. A mixture of 60 forward primers for TCR Vbeta segments and 13 reverse primers for TCR Jbeta segments was used in the multiplex PCR. TCRdb took this table from immuneACCESS and kept in-frame rearrangements with V and J called. Such tables lack part of the clones; where checked against another copy, unresolved V genes explain under half of the gap, and the rest is unexplained. Recorded for this sample are about 130,000 clones; just under 80% of them occurred a single time. The ten largest account for around 1.9% of the sample. The specimen sequenced was PBMCs. The receptors derive from a woman aged 40 to 50 in good health and CMV-seronegative.

The V gene is TRBV15, the J gene TRBJ2-5, with 13 bases fitting TRBD2. V lost 2 bases, J lost 5 bases, and 8 bases stayed unmatched. This CDR3 comprises 17 residues. Germline assignment: CDR1 LNHNV and CDR2 YYDKDF (reference sequence). CDR3 in DNA: TGTGCCACCAGCAGACCCGGGACTAGCGGGATAGGGGAGACCCAGTACTTC. This gives the protein CATSRPGTSGIGETQYF.

The CDR3 loop reads CASSQETGNYEQYF. The CDR3 bases are TGCGCCAGCAGCCAGGAAACAGGGAACTACGAGCAGTACTTC. The V and J genes are TRBV4-1 and TRBJ2-7; D perhaps matches TRBD1 (6 bases). The CDR3 has 14 residues. The germline V and J ends were trimmed by 3 bases and 3 bases, with 12 bases remaining between them. Per the germline V gene, CDR1 is MGHRA and CDR2 is YSYEKL.

The chain couples TRBV15 to TRBJ1-2; no reliable D call. CDR3 length: 14 residues. Looked up from germline, CDR1 is LNHNV and CDR2 is YYDKDF (reference sequence). The V and J ends lost 5 bases and 4 bases respectively, with 14 bases between them. CDR3 coding DNA: TGTGCCACCAGCGATCCGGGGTTTGGCTATGGCTACACCTTC. Translating gives CATSDPGFGYGYTF.

This chain uses TRBV7-2 with TRBJ2-7, with 13 nucleotides matching TRBD2. Losses at the gene ends were 4 bases for V and 5 bases for J; bases not matched to a gene: 5. The CDR3 covers 15 residues. The germline CDR1 and CDR2 sequences are SGHTA and FQGNSA. The CDR3, as DNA: TGTGCCAGCAGCTGGGGACTAGCGGGACGAGACGAGCAGTACTTC. Protein: CASSWGLAGRDEQYF.

This clone was counted a few times. This chain connects TRBV7-7 to TRBJ2-1, with 7 positions matching TRBD2. The CDR3 totals 14 residues. The germline gives CDR1 SSHAT, CDR2 FNYEAQ (reference sequence). The ends lost 5 bases at V and 9 bases at J; junction bases unmatched: 10. The CDR3 bases are TGTGCCAGCAGCAAGGCGGGAGATTACGGTGAGCAGTTCTTC. Residues: CASSKAGDYGEQFF.

The chain employs TRBV5-1 and TRBJ2-7; tentative D call: TRBD1 (6 bases). The V and J ends lost 2 bases and 5 bases respectively, with 17 bases between them. Germline V CDR1 and CDR2: SGHRS, YFSETQ. The CDR3 has 15 residues. Here the CDR3 reads CASSFTGPPGHEQYF. The CDR3 DNA sequence: TGCGCCAGCAGCTTTACAGGGCCCCCGGGCCACGAGCAGTACTTC.

The CDR3 loop reads CASSLAVPSYEQYF. In DNA, the CDR3 is TGCGCCAGCAGCTTGGCGGTCCCGTCCTACGAGCAGTACTTC. This rearrangement joins TRBV5-1 to TRBJ2-7; D remains ambiguous. V was cut by 0 bases and J by 1 base, with 8 bases left in between. Germline V lookup: CDR1 SGHRS, CDR2 YFSETQ. CDR3 length: 14 amino acids. The full variable domain, with the rest looked up from reference TRBV5-1 and TRBJ2-7, is KAGVTQTPRYLIKTRGQQVTLSCSPISGHRSVSWYQQTPGQGLQFLFEYFSETQRNKGNFPGRFSGRQFSNSRSEMNVSTLELGDSALYLCASSLAVPSYEQYFGPGTRLTVT.

V gene TRBV14 combines with J gene TRBJ1-1, with D possibly matching TRBD1 (6 bases). CDR3 length: 16 amino acids. Deletions cut 1 base from V and 0 bases from J, with 12 bases between. Germline V CDR1 and CDR2: SGHDN, FVKESK. The CDR3 DNA follows: TGTGCCAGCAGCCAAGGCGGGGGCGTCATGAACACTGAAGCTTTCTTT. Protein: CASSQGGGVMNTEAFF.

The gene calls are TRBV28 and TRBJ1-5; 9 bases match TRBD1. The J segment lost 7 bases and the V segment lost 3 bases, leaving 4 bases of the junction unmatched. The CDR3 has 14 residues. Germline V gene data show CDR1 as MDHEN and CDR2 as SYDVKM. DNA of the CDR3: TGTGCCAGCAGTTTGACAGGGGGGAGGCAGCCCCAGCATTTT. Translated, it gives CASSLTGGRQPQHF.

The chain joins TRBV5-3 to TRBJ1-6; 8 bases line up with TRBD1. TRBV5-3 is an ORF; its function is uncertain. The ends lost 0 bases at V and 6 bases at J; junction bases unmatched: 2. CDR3 length: 15 residues. The CDR3 DNA is TGTGCCAGAAGCTTGGGACAGGGGCCTAATTCACCCCTCCACTTT. Protein product: CARSLGQGPNSPLHF.